The rows below give T cell receptor beta chains drawn from one sample of a study of T cells in Graves' hyperthyroidism and ophthalmopathy. TCRdb used MiXCR to reprocess the multiplex PCR reads, holding one entry per CDR3 protein. The table records around 450,000 distinct CDR3 sequences, around a sixth of them present only once. The source material was blood. The source is a young woman with Graves' hyperthyroidism. The CDR3 runs from the conserved cysteine through the conserved F or W. Fields, in order: V gene, J gene, CDR3 protein.

>TRBV6-1|TRBJ2-1
CASTDLKHNEQFF
>TRBV7-6|TRBJ2-3
CASSLVAGSTDTQYF
>TRBV6-6|TRBJ2-4
CASSYSKGVPKGNIQYF
>TRBV19|TRBJ1-6
CASGLWNSPLHF
>TRBV28|TRBJ2-7
CASSPHYPQGYGYEQYF
>TRBV4-1|TRBJ1-2
CASSQVRDRRGYYGYTF
>TRBV10-3|TRBJ2-2
CAIKDKNTGELFF
>TRBV18|TRBJ1-5
CASSPKGNQPQHF
>TRBV25-1|TRBJ2-3
CASSEWGRGGDTQYF
>TRBV20-1|TRBJ2-7
CSARDLPGLEQYF
>TRBV30|TRBJ2-1
CAWSPHGDEQFF
>TRBV5-6|TRBJ2-1
CASTATELVEQFF
>TRBV12-3/TRBV12-4|TRBJ1-5
CASSGDRVPNQPQHF
>TRBV2|TRBJ1-6
CASSYRGRDSPLHF
>TRBV20-1|TRBJ1-2
CSAEDKRDYGYTF
>TRBV19|TRBJ2-1
CASTGTTYNEQFF
>TRBV5-1|TRBJ2-1
CASSLAGPTVYNEQFF
>TRBV20-1|TRBJ2-3
CSAWLAGGADTQYF
>TRBV7-2|TRBJ2-7
CASSRRGGSIYEQYF
>TRBV4-2|TRBJ2-3
CASSQTSGGATDTQYF
>TRBV20-1|TRBJ1-6
CSVTGQGANSPLHF
>TRBV12-3/TRBV12-4|TRBJ2-7
CASSPILTSYEQYF
>TRBV27|TRBJ1-1
CASSPETGVNTEAFF
>TRBV12-3/TRBV12-4|TRBJ2-1
CASSLLAGLPNEQFF
>TRBV28|TRBJ1-4
CASSAQLILGEKLFF
>TRBV29-1|TRBJ1-1
CSVTIQGARTEAFF
>TRBV14|TRBJ2-3
CASSRLRQADTQYF
>TRBV6-1|TRBJ2-1
CASSEWRGSSYNEQFF
>TRBV5-1|TRBJ1-4
CASSLMTASEKLFF